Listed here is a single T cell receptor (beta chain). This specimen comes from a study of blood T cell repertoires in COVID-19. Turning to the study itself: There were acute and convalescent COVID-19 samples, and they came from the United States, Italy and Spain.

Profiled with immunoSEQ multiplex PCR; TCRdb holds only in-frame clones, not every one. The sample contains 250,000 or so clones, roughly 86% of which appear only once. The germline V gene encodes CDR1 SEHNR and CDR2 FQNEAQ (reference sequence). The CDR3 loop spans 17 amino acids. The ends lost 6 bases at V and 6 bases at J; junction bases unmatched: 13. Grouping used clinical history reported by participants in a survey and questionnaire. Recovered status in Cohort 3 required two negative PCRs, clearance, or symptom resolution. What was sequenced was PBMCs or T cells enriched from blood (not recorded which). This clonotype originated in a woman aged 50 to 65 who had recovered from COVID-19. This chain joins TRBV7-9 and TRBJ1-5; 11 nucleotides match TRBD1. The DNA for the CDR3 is TGTGCCAGCAGTTTTAGCTCAGGACAGGGGGCTAGTCAGCCCCAGCATTTT. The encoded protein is CASSFSSGQGASQPQHF.